The 7 T cell receptor beta chains reported below all come from one sample, sequenced in a study of control samples from healthy donors and cancer patients. Repertoires were generated with immunoSEQ multiplex PCR, while TCRdb's copy carries only in-frame clones and drops some. The repertoire has some 190,000 clones, around 93% of them found once; the top ten carry over 1.5%. The sample consisted of blood. These receptors were collected from a man under 40 in good health.

The V and J genes are TRBV27 and TRBJ2-7; 10 nucleotides line up with TRBD1. The ends lost 3 bases at V and 4 bases at J; junction bases unmatched: 3. Germline CDR1 is MNHEY and CDR2 is SMNVEV (reference sequence). CDR3 length: 14 amino acids. CDR3 protein: CASSFRQGAYEQYF. The CDR3, as DNA: TGTGCCAGCAGTTTCCGACAGGGGGCATACGAGCAGTACTTC.

The rearrangement uses TRBV7-3 and TRBJ1-1; possible D gene TRBD1, 6 bases. Germline loops: CDR1 SGHTA, CDR2 FQGTGA. The CDR3 sequence is 13 residues long. The V end lost 6 bases, the J end lost 4 bases, and 12 bases lay between the germline ends. This chain's CDR3 is CASSYRAGTEAFF. The CDR3 DNA follows: TGTGCCAGCAGTTACAGGGCGGGCACTGAAGCTTTCTTT.

CDR3: CASSLLPGSNYGYTF. The CDR3 coding sequence is TGTGCCAGCAGCTTATTGCCTGGCAGCAACTATGGCTACACCTTC. This rearrangement joins TRBV11-2 to TRBJ1-2; D is ambiguous. Germline V gene sequence: CDR1 SGHAT, CDR2 FQNNGV. V was clipped by 2 bases and J by 2 bases, with 12 bases between them. The CDR3 contains 15 residues.

The genes are TRBV27 and TRBJ2-4; TRBD1 agrees at 8 bases. The CDR3 consists of 13 residues. The V segment lost 2 bases and the J segment 7 bases; nucleotides outside the gene matches: 1. Germline values: CDR1 MNHEY, CDR2 SMNVEV (reference sequence). CDR3 in amino acids: CASSLTGGNIQYF. The CDR3 nucleotides read TGTGCCAGCAGTTTAACAGGGGGGAACATTCAGTACTTC.

The CDR3: CAISDVSGTGNHFYGYTF. CDR3 in DNA: TGTGCCATCAGTGACGTCTCCGGGACAGGGAACCATTTCTATGGCTACACCTTC. V and J are TRBV10-3 and TRBJ1-2, with TRBD1 matching over 9 bases. The CDR3 is 18 residues long. The trim removed 3 bases at V and 4 bases at J, leaving 15 bases unmatched. Germline CDR1 reads ENHRY; CDR2 reads SYGVKD.

The chain combines TRBV7-6 with TRBJ2-2; 8 bases fit TRBD2. Trimming took 2 bases from V and 4 from J; bases not matched to a gene: 9. The length of the CDR3 is 17 residues. The germline CDR1 and CDR2 sequences are SGHVS and FNYEAQ. Here the CDR3 reads CASSLLFSGEGTGELFF. The CDR3 region has the DNA TGTGCCAGCAGCTTATTGTTTAGCGGGGAGGGCACCGGGGAGCTGTTTTTT.

The chain combines TRBV7-9 with TRBJ1-2, with a weak D call TRBD1 (6 bases). This CDR3 spans 16 amino acids. Germline V lookup: CDR1 SEHNR, CDR2 FQNEAQ (reference sequence). V lost 5 bases and J lost 4, with 20 bases in between. The CDR3 nucleotides read TGTGCCAGCAGCACGCCCCCGGGGGGCCGGGGCTATGGCTACACCTTC. This codes for CASSTPPGGRGYGYTF.